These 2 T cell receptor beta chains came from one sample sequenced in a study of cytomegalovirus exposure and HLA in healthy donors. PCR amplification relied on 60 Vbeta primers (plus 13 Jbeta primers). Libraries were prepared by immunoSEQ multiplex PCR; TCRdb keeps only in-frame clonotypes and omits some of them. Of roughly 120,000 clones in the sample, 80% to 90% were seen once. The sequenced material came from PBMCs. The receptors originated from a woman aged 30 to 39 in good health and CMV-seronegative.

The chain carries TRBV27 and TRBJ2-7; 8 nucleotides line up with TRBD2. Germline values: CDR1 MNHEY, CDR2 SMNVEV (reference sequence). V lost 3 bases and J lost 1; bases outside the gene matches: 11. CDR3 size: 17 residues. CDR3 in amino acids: CASSLTPSGRASYEQYF. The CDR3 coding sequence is TGTGCCAGCAGTTTGACCCCCAGCGGGAGAGCTTCCTACGAGCAGTACTTC.

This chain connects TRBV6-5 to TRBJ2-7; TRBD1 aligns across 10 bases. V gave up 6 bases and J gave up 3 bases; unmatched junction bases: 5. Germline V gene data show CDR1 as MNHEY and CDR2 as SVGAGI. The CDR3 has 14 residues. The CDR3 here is CASSIDRGLYEQYF. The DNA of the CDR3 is TGTGCCAGCAGCATAGACAGGGGGCTCTACGAGCAGTACTTC.